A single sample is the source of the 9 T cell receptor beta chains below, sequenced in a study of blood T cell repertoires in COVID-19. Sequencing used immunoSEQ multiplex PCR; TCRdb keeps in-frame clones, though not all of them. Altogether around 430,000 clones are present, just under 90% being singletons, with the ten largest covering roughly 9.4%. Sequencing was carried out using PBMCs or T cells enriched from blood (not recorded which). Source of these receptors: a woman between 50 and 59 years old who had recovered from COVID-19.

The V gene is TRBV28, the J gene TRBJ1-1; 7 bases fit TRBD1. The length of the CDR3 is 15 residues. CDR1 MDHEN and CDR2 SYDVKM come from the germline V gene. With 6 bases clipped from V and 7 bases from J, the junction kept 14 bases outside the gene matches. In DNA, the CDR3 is TGTGCCAGCAGCCGTAACAGGGGTCTATTTCTTGAAGCTTTCTTT. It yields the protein CASSRNRGLFLEAFF.

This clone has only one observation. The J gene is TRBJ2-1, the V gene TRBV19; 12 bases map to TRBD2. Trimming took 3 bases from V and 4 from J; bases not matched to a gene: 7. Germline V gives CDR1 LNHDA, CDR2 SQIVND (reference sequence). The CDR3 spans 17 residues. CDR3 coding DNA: TGTGCCAGTAGTATGCCTAGCGGGGGGGCGTCTTACAATGAGCAGTTCTTC. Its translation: CASSMPSGGASYNEQFF.

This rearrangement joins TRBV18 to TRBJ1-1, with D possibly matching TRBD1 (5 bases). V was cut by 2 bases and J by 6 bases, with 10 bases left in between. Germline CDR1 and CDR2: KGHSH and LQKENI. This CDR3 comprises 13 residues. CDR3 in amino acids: CASSPRGRAEAFF. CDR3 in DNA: TGTGCCAGCTCACCAAGGGGCCGGGCTGAAGCTTTCTTT.

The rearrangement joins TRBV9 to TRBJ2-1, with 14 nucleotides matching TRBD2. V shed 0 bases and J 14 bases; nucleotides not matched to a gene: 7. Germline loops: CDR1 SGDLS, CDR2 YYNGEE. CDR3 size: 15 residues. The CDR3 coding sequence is TGTGCCAGCAGCGTAGGGGGACTAGCGGGGGACCTGGAGTTCTTC. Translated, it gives CASSVGGLAGDLEFF.

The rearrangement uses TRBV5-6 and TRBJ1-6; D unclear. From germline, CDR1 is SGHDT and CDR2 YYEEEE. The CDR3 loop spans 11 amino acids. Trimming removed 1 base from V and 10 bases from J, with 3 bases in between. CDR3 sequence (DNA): TGTGCCAGCAGCTTGCGGTCACCCCTCCACTTT. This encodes CASSLRSPLHF. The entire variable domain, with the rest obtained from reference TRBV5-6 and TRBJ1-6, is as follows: DAGVTQSPTHLIKTRGQQVTLRCSPKSGHDTVSWYQQALGQGPQFIFQYYEEEERQRGNFPDRFSGHQFPNYSSELNVNALLLGDSALYLCASSLRSPLHFGNGTRLTVT.

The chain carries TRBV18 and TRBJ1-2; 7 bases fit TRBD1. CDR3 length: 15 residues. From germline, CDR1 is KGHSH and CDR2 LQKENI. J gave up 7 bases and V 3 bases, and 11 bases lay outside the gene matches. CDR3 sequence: CASSPFEEGAAGYTF. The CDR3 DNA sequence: TGTGCCAGCTCACCTTTTGAGGAGGGGGCGGCTGGCTACACCTTC.

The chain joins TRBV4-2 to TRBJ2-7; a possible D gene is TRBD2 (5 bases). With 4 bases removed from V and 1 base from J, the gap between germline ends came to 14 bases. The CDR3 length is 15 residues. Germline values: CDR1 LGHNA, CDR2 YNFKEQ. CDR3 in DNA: TGTGCCAGCAGCCCGATACGCAGCGGTTCCTACGAGCAGTACTTC. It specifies CASSPIRSGSYEQYF.

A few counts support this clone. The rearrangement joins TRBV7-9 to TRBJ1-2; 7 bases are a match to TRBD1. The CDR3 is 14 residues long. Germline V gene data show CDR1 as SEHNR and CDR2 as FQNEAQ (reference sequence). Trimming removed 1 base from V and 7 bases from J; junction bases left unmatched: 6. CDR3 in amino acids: CASSLDRGKIGYTF. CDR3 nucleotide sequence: TGTGCCAGCAGCTTAGACAGGGGAAAAATTGGCTACACCTTC.

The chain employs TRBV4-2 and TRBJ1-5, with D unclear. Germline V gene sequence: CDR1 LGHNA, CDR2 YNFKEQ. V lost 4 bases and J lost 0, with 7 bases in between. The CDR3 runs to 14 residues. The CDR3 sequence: CASSREYSNQPQHF. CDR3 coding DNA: TGTGCCAGCAGCCGAGAATATAGCAATCAGCCCCAGCATTTT.